This T cell receptor beta chain is from a study of cytomegalovirus exposure and HLA in healthy donors. Study results and caveats: In a later analysis, at a false discovery rate of 0.05, roughly 18,000 TCR beta sequences were associated with HLA alleles. The authors judged a highly shared variant cluster likely a sequencing artifact.

The PCR used 60 Vbeta and 13 Jbeta primers. Only in-frame clones appear in the TCRdb table, and some are missing; sequencing was by immunoSEQ multiplex PCR. The repertoire includes some 60,000 clones, about 87% of them detected once, and approximately 1.3% sits in the top ten. To note about this clone: The antigen remains undetermined.

Germline-derived CDR1 and CDR2 are SGHTS and YDEGEE. The ends were cut back, 4 bases at V and 4 bases at J, with 9 bases in the middle. CDR3 length equals 12 residues. This rearrangement joins TRBV5-8 to TRBJ2-7; D possibly corresponds to TRBD1 (6 bases). The clonotype originates from a young man in good health and CMV-seronegative. The sample comprised PBMCs. The CDR3 sequence: CASSPDSYEQYF. The CDR3, as DNA: TGTGCCAGCAGCCCGGACAGTTACGAGCAGTACTTC.